Listed here are 25 T cell receptor beta chains from one sample, sequenced in a study of human T cells and chemical hapten exposure. Time point meaning: patch test 2, 6 weeks after DPC sensitization. Treatment denoted: therapeutic diphenylcyclopropenone sensitization with weekly scalp DPC. Extraction of total RNA was performed on unfractionated whole blood. TCRdb redid the calling of the RACE reads with MiXCR, one entry per CDR3 protein. The data show about 42,000 distinct CDR3 sequences, approximately 10% seen once. This specimen was whole blood, taken in connection with sensitization to the hapten diphenylcyclopropenone (DPC). The receptors stem from a woman in her thirties with alopecia areata. Some clones in this sample may be carry-over from other donors' samples.

This clonotype was seen at least ten times. This sequence joins TRBV20-1 and TRBJ2-3; 8 bases are a match to TRBD1. Germline-derived CDR1 and CDR2 are DFQATT and SNEGSKA (reference sequence). Germline trimming cut 2 bases from V and 4 bases from J; bases unmatched to any gene: 8. CDR3 size: 15 residues. DNA for the CDR3: TGCAGTGCTAGACAGCTGGACAGGGTTGCAGATACGCAGTATTTT. It encodes CSARQLDRVADTQYF.

This clonotype was seen more than once but under ten times. The gene calls are TRBV15 and TRBJ2-7, with a tentative D call TRBD2 (5 bases). CDR1 is LNHNV and CDR2 is YYDKDF in the germline V gene (reference sequence). This CDR3 is 13 amino acids long. Trimming pared 0 bases from V and 4 bases from J, leaving 7 bases between. The CDR3 loop reads CATSRDRGYEQYF. CDR3 coding DNA: TGTGCCACCAGCAGAGATCGGGGATACGAGCAGTACTTC.

The sample holds many counts of this clonotype. The chain joins TRBV27 to TRBJ1-5; 11 bases map to TRBD1. Germline V gene lookup returns CDR1 MNHEY and CDR2 SMNVEV (reference sequence). Trimming at V came to 5 bases and at J to 4 bases, leaving 7 bases not matched to a gene. The CDR3 is 16 amino acids. The CDR3 loop is CASSPSGQGANQPQHF. The CDR3 DNA reads TGTGCCAGCAGTCCCTCCGGACAGGGGGCGAATCAGCCCCAGCATTTT.

This chain joins TRBV19 and TRBJ1-5, with D unresolved. The CDR3 runs 14 residues. CDR1 is LNHDA, CDR2 SQIVND, per germline (reference sequence). V was pared by 3 bases and J by 5 bases, with 11 bases between. Written as DNA, the CDR3 is TGTGCCAGTAGTATTTGGTCCCGAGATCAGCCCCAGCATTTT. Translation gives CASSIWSRDQPQHF.

This clonotype was picked up many times. This chain joins TRBV5-4 and TRBJ1-3, with 7 bases matching TRBD1. The CDR3 covers 14 residues. The germline CDR1 and CDR2 sequences are SGHNT and YYREEE (reference sequence). V trimming: 6 bases; J trimming: 4 bases; junction bases outside the gene matches: 7. The CDR3 region has the DNA TGTGCCAGCACCGACAGGGTAGGAGGAAACACCATATATTTT. Its protein product is CASTDRVGGNTIYF.

This clonotype was observed at least ten times. The chain employs TRBV7-2 and TRBJ1-5; D not resolved. The CDR3 contains 16 residues. Germline assignment: CDR1 SGHTA and CDR2 FQGNSA. V was shortened by 1 base and J by 0 bases, with 10 bases between the two germline ends. The CDR3 region has the DNA TGTGCCAGCAGCTTAGGGCCAGAGTATAGCAATCAGCCCCAGCATTTT. Residues: CASSLGPEYSNQPQHF.

The chain uses TRBV7-2 and TRBJ2-7, with D unresolved. The V end was cut by 5 bases, the J end by 0 bases, with 11 bases between. The CDR3 length is 14 residues. Germline V gene data show CDR1 as SGHTA and CDR2 as FQGNSA. The CDR3 DNA is TGTGCCAGCAGCCCCCAGGTTTCCTCCTACGAGCAGTACTTC. This sequence encodes CASSPQVSSYEQYF.

There are many counts of this clonotype. The J gene is TRBJ2-7, the V gene TRBV5-8; TRBD1 aligns across 7 bases. J lost 5 bases, V lost 1 base, and 0 bases had no gene match. The CDR3 is 12 amino acids. Germline V gives CDR1 SGHTS, CDR2 YDEGEE. CDR3 protein: CASSLTGDEQYF. DNA of the CDR3: TGTGCCAGCAGCTTGACAGGGGACGAGCAGTACTTC.

The V gene is TRBV2, the J gene TRBJ2-3, with 7 bases that match TRBD1. Germline V CDR1 and CDR2: SNHLY, FYNNEI. Unmatched junction bases numbered 9, after V lost 6 bases and J lost 3 bases. The length of the CDR3 is 15 residues. The CDR3 spells CASRLTGARTDTQYF. CDR3 nucleotides: TGTGCCAGCAGGCTTACAGGGGCCCGAACAGATACGCAGTATTTT.

Many counts were recorded for this clonotype. The J gene is TRBJ1-4, the V gene TRBV28; the D is unclear. The CDR3 covers 15 residues. Trimming pared 3 bases from V and 0 bases from J, leaving 8 bases between. Germline-derived CDR1 and CDR2 are MDHEN and SYDVKM. The CDR3 DNA reads as TGTGCCAGCAGTTTCGCGGCAGCAACTAATGAAAAACTGTTTTTT. Its translation: CASSFAAATNEKLFF.

There are many counts of this clonotype. V is TRBV5-1 and J is TRBJ2-1; D remains ambiguous. The CDR3 is 13 residues long. CDR1 SGHRS and CDR2 YFSETQ come from the germline V gene. Trimming cost V 3 bases and J 4 bases, with 8 bases left between them. Here the CDR3 DNA reads TGCGCCAGCAGCTCCGCTGGTTACAATGAGCAGTTCTTC. This translates into CASSSAGYNEQFF.

J is TRBJ2-4 and V is TRBV12-3 or TRBV12-4; perhaps TRBD1 as D (7 bases). V shed 5 bases and J shed 9 bases, with 11 bases lying between them. The CDR3 contains 12 residues. This CDR3 reads CASSNQGGIQYF. The CDR3 DNA is TGTGCCAGCAGTAACCAGGGGGGCATTCAGTACTTC.

V is TRBV4-2 and J is TRBJ1-1; 7 bases fit TRBD1. This CDR3 region has 14 residues. With V trimmed by 2 bases and J by 1 base, 1 base remained unmatched. Germline values: CDR1 LGHNA, CDR2 YNFKEQ. The CDR3 reads CASSQRTGNTEAFF. The CDR3 DNA is TGTGCCAGCAGCCAAAGGACAGGGAACACTGAAGCTTTCTTT.

In regard to this clonotype: Just one base apart from a much larger clone, this may be a read error. The chain couples TRBV27 to TRBJ2-1; no clear D gene. V was trimmed by 6 bases and J by 12 bases, leaving 15 bases between them. In germline, CDR1 is MNHEY, CDR2 SMNVEV (reference sequence). This CDR3 comprises 12 residues. The CDR3 DNA reads as TGTGCCAGCAGCCGGAACAGTTTGCGGCAGTTCTTC. Translation gives CASSRNSLRQFF.

At least ten counts were recorded for this clonotype. The J gene is TRBJ2-5, the V gene TRBV6-5, with D perhaps matching TRBD1 (6 bases). Germline V lookup: CDR1 MNHEY, CDR2 SVGAGI. The CDR3 has 14 amino acids. The V end was cut by 5 bases, the J end by 4 bases, with 14 bases between. The chain's CDR3 is CASSLGQPLETQYF. For the CDR3, the DNA is TGTGCCAGCAGTCTCGGACAGCCGTTAGAGACCCAGTACTTC.

The chain links TRBV5-1 to TRBJ2-1, with 7 bases that match TRBD1. V was pared by 1 base and J by 2 bases, with 0 bases of the junction left unmatched. The germline V gene has CDR1 SGHRS and CDR2 YFSETQ. The CDR3 contains 14 residues. The CDR3 spells CASSLTGAYNEQFF. In DNA form, the CDR3 reads TGCGCCAGCAGCTTGACAGGGGCCTACAATGAGCAGTTCTTC.

This rearrangement joins TRBV11-2 to TRBJ2-2, with D maybe TRBD1 (5 bases). Trimming removed 5 bases from V and 7 bases from J, with 11 bases in between. CDR3 length equals 13 residues. The germline CDR1 and CDR2 sequences are SGHAT and FQNNGV. Here the CDR3 DNA reads TGTGCCAGCAGCAGGGGTAGGAGCGGGGAGCTGTTTTTT. Its protein product is CASSRGRSGELFF.

The chain recombines TRBV4-3 with TRBJ1-2, with D hard to call. Per the germline V gene, CDR1 is LGHNA and CDR2 is YSLEER. The CDR3 consists of 15 residues. V was clipped by 1 base and J by 2 bases, with 11 bases between them. CDR3 region: CASSQVGRRNYGYTF. DNA for the CDR3: TGCGCCAGCAGCCAAGTAGGCAGGAGGAACTATGGCTACACCTTC.

This clonotype turned up a few times. This chain links TRBV19 with TRBJ1-6, with unresolved D. CDR3 length: 14 amino acids. CDR1 is LNHDA and CDR2 is SQIVND in the germline V gene (reference sequence). The ends were cut back, 3 bases at V and 14 bases at J, with 17 bases in the middle. For the CDR3, the DNA is TGTGCCAGTAGTATGGTCGAATCGCGAATAACCCTCCACTTT. This sequence encodes CASSMVESRITLHF.

There are many counts of this clonotype. This sequence joins TRBV19 and TRBJ2-7; D remains ambiguous. Deletions cut 5 bases from V and 3 bases from J, with 11 bases between. Germline-derived CDR1 and CDR2 are LNHDA and SQIVND (reference sequence). The CDR3 extends over 13 amino acids. CDR3 DNA: TGTGCCAGTAGTTCTCGACCTGACTACGAGCAGTACTTC. Residues: CASSSRPDYEQYF. Full variable domain (outside the CDR3, taken from reference TRBV19 and TRBJ2-7): DGGITQSPKYLFRKEGQNVTLSCEQNLNHDAMYWYRQDPGQGLRLIYYSQIVNDFQKGDIAEGYSVSREKKESFPLTVTSAQKNPTAFYLCASSSRPDYEQYFGPGTRLTVT.

J is TRBJ1-5 and V is TRBV28; 10 bases are shared with TRBD1. The CDR3 runs to 14 residues. V lost 5 bases, J lost 5 bases, and 3 bases stayed unmatched. Germline loops: CDR1 MDHEN, CDR2 SYDVKM. The CDR3 reads CASSPTGGHQPQHF. The CDR3 DNA sequence: TGTGCCAGCAGTCCGACAGGGGGCCATCAGCCCCAGCATTTT. Variable domain in full (rest from reference TRBV28 and TRBJ1-5): DVKVTQSSRYLVKRTGEKVFLECVQDMDHENMFWYRQDPGLGLRLIYFSYDVKMKEKGDIPEGYSVSREKKERFSLILESASTNQTSMYLCASSPTGGHQPQHFGDGTRLSIL.

A word on this clonotype: A read error is possible here, since a much larger clone lies one base away. The chain recombines TRBV10-3 with TRBJ2-1; the D gene is possibly TRBD2 (7 bases). The CDR3 is 14 amino acids. Germline assignment: CDR1 ENHRY and CDR2 SYGVKD. CDR3 sequence (DNA): TGTACCACCCAACAGGGAGGGTCTGACAATGAGCAGTTCTTC. Its protein is CTTQQGGSDNEQFF.

The chain combines TRBV2 with TRBJ1-2; D possibly corresponds to TRBD1 (5 bases). This CDR3 comprises 14 residues. V was clipped by 8 bases and J by 5 bases, with 18 bases between them. Germline loops: CDR1 SNHLY, CDR2 FYNNEI. The CDR3 loop is CASRSDSNVYGYTF. The CDR3 region has the DNA TGTGCCAGCCGTAGCGACAGTAATGTTTATGGCTACACCTTC.

This clonotype was recorded a few times. The CDR3 DNA reads as TGTGCCAGCAGCTGGGCAGCGGTCTCCTACGAGCAGTACTTC. This codes for CASSWAAVSYEQYF. This chain joins TRBV7-8 and TRBJ2-7; perhaps TRBD2 as D (5 bases). Germline V gene data show CDR1 as SGHVS and CDR2 as FQNEAQ. The V end was cut by 4 bases, the J end by 0 bases, with 10 bases between. The CDR3 length is 14 residues.

Points on this clonotype: A much larger clone differs by one base, so this may be a read error. The V and J genes are TRBV4-2 and TRBJ2-4, with 10 bases fitting TRBD2. The CDR3 contains 17 residues. Germline assignment: CDR1 LGHNA and CDR2 YNFKEQ. V lost 4 bases to trimming and J lost 3 bases; unmatched junction nucleotides: 9. CDR3 DNA: TGTGCCAGCAGCCCGAGAGCGGGGGGGCGAAACAAAAACATTCAGTACTTC. Translated, it gives CASSPRAGGRNKNIQYF.